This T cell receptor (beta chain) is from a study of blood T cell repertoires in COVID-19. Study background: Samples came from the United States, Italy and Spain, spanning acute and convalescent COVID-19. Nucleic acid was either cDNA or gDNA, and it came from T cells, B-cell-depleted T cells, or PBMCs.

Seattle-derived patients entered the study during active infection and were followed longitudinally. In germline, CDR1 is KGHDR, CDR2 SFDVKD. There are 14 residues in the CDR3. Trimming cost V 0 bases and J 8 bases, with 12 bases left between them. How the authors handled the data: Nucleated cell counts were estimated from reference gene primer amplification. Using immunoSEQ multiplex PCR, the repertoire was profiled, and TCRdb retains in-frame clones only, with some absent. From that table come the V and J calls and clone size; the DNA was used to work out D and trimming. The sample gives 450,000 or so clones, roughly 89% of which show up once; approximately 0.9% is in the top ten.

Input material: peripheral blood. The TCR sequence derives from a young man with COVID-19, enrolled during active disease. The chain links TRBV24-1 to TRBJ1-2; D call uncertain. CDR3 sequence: CATSDLNRAEGYTF. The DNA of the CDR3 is TGTGCCACCAGTGATTTGAACCGCGCGGAGGGCTACACCTTC.